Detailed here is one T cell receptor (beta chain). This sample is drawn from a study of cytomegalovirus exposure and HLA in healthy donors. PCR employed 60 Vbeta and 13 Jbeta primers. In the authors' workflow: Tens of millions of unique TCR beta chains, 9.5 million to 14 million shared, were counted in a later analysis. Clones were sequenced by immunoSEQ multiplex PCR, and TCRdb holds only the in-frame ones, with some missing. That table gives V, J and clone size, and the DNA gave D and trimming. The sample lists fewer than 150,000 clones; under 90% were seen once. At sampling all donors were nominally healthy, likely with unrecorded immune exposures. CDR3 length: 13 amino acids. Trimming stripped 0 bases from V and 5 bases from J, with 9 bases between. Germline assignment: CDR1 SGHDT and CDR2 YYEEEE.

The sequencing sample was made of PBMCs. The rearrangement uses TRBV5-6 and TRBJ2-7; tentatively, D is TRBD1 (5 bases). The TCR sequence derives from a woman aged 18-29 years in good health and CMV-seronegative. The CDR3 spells CASSLAGSHEQYF. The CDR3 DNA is TGTGCCAGCAGCTTGGCAGGGTCCCACGAGCAGTACTTC.